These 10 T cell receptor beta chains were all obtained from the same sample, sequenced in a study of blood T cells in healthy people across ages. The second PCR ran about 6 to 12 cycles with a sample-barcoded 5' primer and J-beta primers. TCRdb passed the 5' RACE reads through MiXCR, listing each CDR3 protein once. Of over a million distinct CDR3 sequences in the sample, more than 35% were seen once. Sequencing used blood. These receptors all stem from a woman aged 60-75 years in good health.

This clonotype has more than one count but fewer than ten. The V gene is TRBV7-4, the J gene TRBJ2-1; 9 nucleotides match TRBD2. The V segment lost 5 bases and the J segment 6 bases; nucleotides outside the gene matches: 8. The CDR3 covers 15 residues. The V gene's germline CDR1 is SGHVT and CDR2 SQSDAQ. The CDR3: CASSPSGGRANEQFF. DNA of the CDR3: TGTGCCAGCAGCCCCTCTGGCGGGAGGGCCAATGAGCAGTTCTTC.

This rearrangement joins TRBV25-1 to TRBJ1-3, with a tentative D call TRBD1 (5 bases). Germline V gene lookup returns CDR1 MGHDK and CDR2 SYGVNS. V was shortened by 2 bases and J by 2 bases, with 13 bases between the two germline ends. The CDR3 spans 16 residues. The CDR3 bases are TGTGCCAGCAGTGAACCGACAGCCTTCCCTGGAAACACCATATATTTT. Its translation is CASSEPTAFPGNTIYF. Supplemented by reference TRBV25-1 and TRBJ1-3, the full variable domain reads EADIYQTPRYLVIGTGKKITLECSQTMGHDKMYWYQQDPGMELHLIHYSYGVNSTEKGDLSSESTVSRIRTEHFPLTLESARPSHTSQYLCASSEPTAFPGNTIYFGEGSWLTVV.

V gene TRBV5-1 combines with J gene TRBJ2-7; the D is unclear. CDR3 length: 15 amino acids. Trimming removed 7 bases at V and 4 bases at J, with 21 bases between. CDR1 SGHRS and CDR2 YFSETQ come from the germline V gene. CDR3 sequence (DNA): TGCGCCAGCGGGCGCATTGGTGGGTCGCTTTACGAGCAGTACTTC. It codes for CASGRIGGSLYEQYF.

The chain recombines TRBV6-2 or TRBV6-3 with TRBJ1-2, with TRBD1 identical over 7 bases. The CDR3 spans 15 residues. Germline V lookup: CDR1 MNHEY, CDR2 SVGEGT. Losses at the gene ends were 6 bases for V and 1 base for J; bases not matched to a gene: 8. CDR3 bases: TGTGCCAGCAGAACCACGGGACAGAGTAACTATGGCTACACCTTC. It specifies CASRTTGQSNYGYTF.

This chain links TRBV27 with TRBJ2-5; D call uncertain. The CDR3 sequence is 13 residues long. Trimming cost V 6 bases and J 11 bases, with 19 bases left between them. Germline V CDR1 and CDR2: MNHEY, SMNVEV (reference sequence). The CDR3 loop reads CASSPPGFGSQYF. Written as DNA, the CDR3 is TGTGCCAGCAGCCCTCCCGGATTTGGATCTCAGTACTTC.

The CDR3: CASSQELVRRDEQYF. CDR3 DNA sequence: TGCGCCAGCAGCCAAGAGTTAGTGCGAAGGGACGAGCAGTACTTC. The V call is TRBV4-1, the J call TRBJ2-7, with no clear D. The V end lost 0 bases, the J end lost 5 bases, and 14 bases lay between the germline ends. The length of the CDR3 is 15 residues. Germline-derived CDR1 and CDR2 are MGHRA and YSYEKL.

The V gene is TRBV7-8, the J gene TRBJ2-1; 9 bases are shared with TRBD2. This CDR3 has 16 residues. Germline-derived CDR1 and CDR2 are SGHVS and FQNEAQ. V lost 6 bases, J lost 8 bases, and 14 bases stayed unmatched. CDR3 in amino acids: CASRRPLREGPHEQFF. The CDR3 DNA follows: TGTGCCAGCAGACGCCCTCTGCGGGAGGGCCCTCATGAGCAGTTCTTC. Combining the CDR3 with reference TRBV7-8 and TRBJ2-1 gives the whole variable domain GAGVSQSPRYKVAKRGQDVALRCDPISGHVSLFWYQQALGQGPEFLTYFQNEAQLDKSGLPSDRFFAERPEGSVSTLKIQRTQQEDSAVYLCASRRPLREGPHEQFFGPGTRLTVL.

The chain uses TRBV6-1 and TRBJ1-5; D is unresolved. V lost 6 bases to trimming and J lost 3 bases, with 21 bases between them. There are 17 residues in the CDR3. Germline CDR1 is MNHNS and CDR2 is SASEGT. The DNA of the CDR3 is TGTGCCAGCAGCCCAAGCTGGAGGGCGCTTTCCAATCAGCCCCAGCATTTT. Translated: CASSPSWRALSNQPQHF.

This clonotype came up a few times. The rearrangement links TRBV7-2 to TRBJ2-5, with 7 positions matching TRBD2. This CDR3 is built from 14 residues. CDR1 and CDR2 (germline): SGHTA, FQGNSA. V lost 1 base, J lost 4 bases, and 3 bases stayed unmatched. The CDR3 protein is CASSLGSGRETQYF. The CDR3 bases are TGTGCCAGCAGCTTAGGTAGCGGGCGAGAGACCCAGTACTTC. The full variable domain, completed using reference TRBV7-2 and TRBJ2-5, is GAGVSQSPSNKVTEKGKDVELRCDPISGHTALYWYRQSLGQGLEFLIYFQGNSAPDKSGLPSDRFSAERTGGSVSTLTIQRTQQEDSAVYLCASSLGSGRETQYFGPGTRLLVL.

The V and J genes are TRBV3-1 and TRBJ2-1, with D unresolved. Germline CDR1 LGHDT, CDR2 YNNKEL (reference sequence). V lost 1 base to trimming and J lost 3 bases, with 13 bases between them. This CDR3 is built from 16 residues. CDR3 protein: CASSQALTGLYNEQFF. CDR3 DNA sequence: TGTGCCAGCAGCCAAGCCCTCACCGGCCTCTACAATGAGCAGTTCTTC.